The TCR beta chain under discussion was sequenced for a study of human T cells and chemical hapten exposure (dated by TCRdb to the early 2020s). With respect to the entire study: Libraries were pooled for sequencing, and per-sample TCR yields varied mainly because of small differences in library volumes within the pool. The study tracked peripheral blood TCR repertoire changes in vivo during primary and secondary sensitization to the hapten diphenylcyclopropenone (DPC) in alopecia patients. What the research found in general, with its limitations: Repeated subsampling changed both the strength of the expansion versus patch-test correlation and the threshold at which the correlation became significant. No change with DPC sensitization was found in the number of TCRs above 1 in 1000 frequency, and no evidence of global repertoire structure alterations was found.

This clonotype was seen only a few times. This clone's antigen is unknown. Within one base of it there is no much larger clone, and no base qualities were kept. Total RNA was extracted from unfractionated whole blood collected in Tempus Blood RNA tubes. As TCR sequencing controls, a few healthy volunteers were used, with blood taken at day 0, 2 weeks and 6 weeks. For CDR1 and CDR2, the germline V gene (reference sequence) lists MNHEY and SMNVEV. V is trimmed back by 7 bases and J by 2 bases, and the junction contains 5 bases that no gene match accounts for. There are 15 amino acids in the CDR3, from cysteine to phenylalanine inclusive. Only the CDR3 portion is preserved as DNA: 45 bases, with reading frame beginning at the first base. During library preparation, unique molecular identifiers were attached to individual cDNA molecules so that TCRs could be counted quantitatively and reproducibly. For every blood RNA sample, sequencing covered both the TCR alpha and TCR beta chains. The original methods were these. Samples had a median of roughly 91,000 TCRs, with a range from about 23,224 to 750,000. V, J and CDR3 annotation of the TCR reads was carried out using the Decombinator software suite. Every sample was subsampled to the same number of TCRs (28,000) for the PS versus PT1 abundance plots. TCRs were defined as expanded if absent before sensitization and observed at least eight times at the 2-week time point. The raw public data were reprocessed by TCRdb itself: fastp quality trimming at Q25, MiXCR clonotype calling, in-frame beta chains only. Rows are combined by CDR3 protein, so each entry shows the most common genes and DNA. In this record, the V and J calls reflect TCRdb's handling and not the investigators' own analysis. This sample gives around 120,000 distinct CDR3 sequences in total; over 7% of them show up just once. Around 1.5% of the sample comes from the top ten.

The V gene is TRBV27 and the J gene is TRBJ2-1; TRBD1 aligns with 10 central bases. This receptor was obtained from a human donor in good health. Some clones in this sample may be carry-over from other donors' samples. Donor details come from another sample of the same person, matched by shared clones. Sequenced material: whole blood. The CDR3 region: CASIRDRGPYNEQFF. In nucleotide form, the sequence is TGTGCCAGCATTAGGGACAGGGGACCCTACAATGAGCAGTTCTTC.